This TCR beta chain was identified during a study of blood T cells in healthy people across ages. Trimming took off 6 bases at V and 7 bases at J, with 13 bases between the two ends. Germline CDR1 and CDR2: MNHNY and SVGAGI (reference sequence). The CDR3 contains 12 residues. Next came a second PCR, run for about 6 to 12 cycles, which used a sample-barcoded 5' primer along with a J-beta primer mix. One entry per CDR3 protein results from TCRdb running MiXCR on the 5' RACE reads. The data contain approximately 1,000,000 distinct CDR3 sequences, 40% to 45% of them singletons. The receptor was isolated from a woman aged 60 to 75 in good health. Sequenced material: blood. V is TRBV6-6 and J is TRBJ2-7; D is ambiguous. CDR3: CASSARSDEQYF. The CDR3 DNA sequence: TGTGCCAGCAGCGCCAGGTCGGATGAGCAGTACTTC.